Below, one TCR beta chain is given with its context. Clones were read by immunoSEQ multiplex PCR, and TCRdb kept only the in-frame ones, dropping some. The data hold 110,000 to 150,000 clones, with roughly nine tenths observed a single time. This sample was included in a study of control samples from healthy donors and cancer patients. The germline gives CDR1 LNHDA, CDR2 SQIVND (reference sequence). This CDR3 region has 13 residues. Between the trimmed V and J ends, which lost 4 bases and 3 bases, there was a span of 9 bases. This chain joins TRBV19 and TRBJ1-1; maybe TRBD1 (5 bases). Sequenced input: blood. The TCR was taken from a young man in good health. The CDR3, as DNA: TGTGCCAGTAGTACCACGACAGACACTGAAGCTTTCTTT. As protein: CASSTTTDTEAFF. The entire variable domain, with the rest obtained from reference TRBV19 and TRBJ1-1, is as follows: DGGITQSPKYLFRKEGQNVTLSCEQNLNHDAMYWYRQDPGQGLRLIYYSQIVNDFQKGDIAEGYSVSREKKESFPLTVTSAQKNPTAFYLCASSTTTDTEAFFGQGTRLTVV.